The 20 T cell receptor beta chains below all came from one sample that was sequenced in a study of cytomegalovirus exposure and HLA in healthy donors. 60 Vbeta and 13 Jbeta primers were used in PCR. Measured with immunoSEQ multiplex PCR; TCRdb has only the in-frame clones, and not every one. This table has more than 150,000 clones, about 83% appearing once. The sequencing input was PBMCs. The receptor set was obtained from a woman in her twenties or thirties in good health and CMV-seropositive.

This clone was recorded a few times. The genes are TRBV6-1 and TRBJ2-5; 10 bases are shared with TRBD2. Per the germline V gene, CDR1 is MNHNS and CDR2 is SASEGT. The CDR3 is 15 amino acids. Losses at the gene ends were 4 bases for V and 3 bases for J; bases not matched to a gene: 5. CDR3 coding DNA: TGTGCCAGCAGTGCCTTCCTAGCGGGGGAAGAGACCCAGTACTTC. Amino acids: CASSAFLAGEETQYF.

J is TRBJ1-1 and V is TRBV18; D unresolved. CDR1 is KGHSH and CDR2 is LQKENI in the germline V gene. The CDR3 length is 12 residues. V lost 3 bases and J lost 4, with 6 bases in between. CDR3 sequence reads: CASSPLSTEAFF. The CDR3 DNA reads TGTGCCAGCTCACCGCTGAGCACTGAAGCTTTCTTT.

The chain carries TRBV28 and TRBJ2-7; 9 bases are shared with TRBD2. Germline loops: CDR1 MDHEN, CDR2 SYDVKM. The trim removed 2 bases at V and 2 bases at J, leaving 7 bases unmatched. The CDR3 extends over 16 amino acids. The CDR3 here is CASSLPGTSWTYEQYF. CDR3 bases: TGTGCCAGCAGTTTACCAGGGACTAGCTGGACCTACGAGCAGTACTTC.

V and J are TRBV2 and TRBJ2-3, with D tentatively TRBD1 (5 bases). V dropped 8 bases and J dropped 3 bases, with 12 bases sitting between them. The CDR3 totals 13 residues. Germline V gives CDR1 SNHLY, CDR2 FYNNEI. CDR3 DNA: TGTGCCAGCCAGGGCCCAGTGACAGATACGCAGTATTTT. It codes for CASQGPVTDTQYF.

The chain uses TRBV9 and TRBJ1-2; 11 bases align to TRBD1. The CDR3 spans 17 residues. CDR1 and CDR2 from the germline V gene are SGDLS and YYNGEE. J lost 0 bases, V lost 4 bases, and 8 bases had no gene match. CDR3 residues: CASSTGTGGLANYGYTF. The DNA of the CDR3 is TGTGCCAGCAGCACCGGGACAGGGGGTTTGGCTAACTATGGCTACACCTTC. Combining the CDR3 with reference TRBV9 and TRBJ1-2 gives the whole variable domain DSGVTQTPKHLITATGQRVTLRCSPRSGDLSVYWYQQSLDQGLQFLIQYYNGEERAKGNILERFSAQQFPDLHSELNLSSLELGDSALYFCASSTGTGGLANYGYTFGSGTRLTVV.

The chain links TRBV2 to TRBJ1-4; D gene ambiguous. Trimming shortened V by 8 bases and J by 8 bases, and 12 bases separated the two germline ends. Germline loops: CDR1 SNHLY, CDR2 FYNNEI. The CDR3 consists of 12 residues. The CDR3 protein is CASVTGGEKLFF. DNA of the CDR3: TGTGCCAGCGTGACGGGTGGCGAAAAACTGTTTTTT.

The V call is TRBV6-1, the J call TRBJ1-2; D is perhaps TRBD1 (6 bases). The CDR3 runs 16 residues. CDR1 MNHNS and CDR2 SASEGT come from the germline V gene. The germline V and J ends were trimmed by 6 bases and 8 bases, with 25 bases remaining between them. The CDR3 nucleotides are TGTGCCAGCAGCGAAAGGGGGGGGCTCGGGCTTTGGGGCTACACCTTC. Amino acids: CASSERGGLGLWGYTF.

The chain uses TRBV18 and TRBJ2-7; 7 nucleotides line up with TRBD1. This CDR3 is 15 amino acids long. Germline V lookup: CDR1 KGHSH, CDR2 LQKENI. J lost 4 bases, V lost 2 bases, and 8 bases had no gene match. CDR3 amino acids: CASSPSIGGAYEQYF. The DNA of the CDR3 is TGTGCCAGCTCACCATCCATAGGGGGCGCGTACGAGCAGTACTTC.

CDR3 DNA sequence: TGTGCCAGCAGCGCATCAGCGGGGGGGCTGTACGAGCAGTACTTC. It is translated as CASSASAGGLYEQYF. This rearrangement joins TRBV9 to TRBJ2-7; 10 nucleotides align to TRBD2. The length of the CDR3 is 15 residues. Trimming at V came to 3 bases and at J to 4 bases, leaving 7 bases not matched to a gene. The germline V gene has CDR1 SGDLS and CDR2 YYNGEE.

The rearrangement uses TRBV6-5 and TRBJ2-5; 8 bases match TRBD1. Germline CDR1 and CDR2: MNHEY and SVGAGI. The trim removed 2 bases at V and 4 bases at J, leaving 6 bases unmatched. This CDR3 is 15 amino acids long. The CDR3 bases are TGTGCCAGCAGTTACCTGGACAGGGAATCAGAGACCCAGTACTTC. As protein: CASSYLDRESETQYF.

The chain carries TRBV5-4 and TRBJ2-7, with 13 bases matching TRBD2. CDR1 and CDR2 from the germline V gene are SGHNT and YYREEE (reference sequence). The CDR3 has 15 amino acids. J lost 5 bases, V lost 2 bases, and 4 bases had no gene match. The CDR3 spells CASSLRLAGGDEQYF. In DNA form, the CDR3 reads TGTGCCAGCAGCTTACGACTAGCGGGAGGTGACGAGCAGTACTTC.

V usage is TRBV29-1 and J usage is TRBJ1-4; 8 positions agree with TRBD1. CDR3 length: 13 amino acids. Germline values: CDR1 SQVTM, CDR2 ANQGSEA. V was clipped by 3 bases and J by 8 bases; unmatched bases: 5. The CDR3 coding sequence is TGCAGCGTTGAGGACAGGGTTTTCGAAAAACTGTTTTTT. Its protein is CSVEDRVFEKLFF.

The rearrangement joins TRBV19 to TRBJ1-1; D is ambiguous. CDR3 length equals 13 residues. V lost 5 bases, J lost 1 base, and 8 bases lay in between. Germline V gene data show CDR1 as LNHDA and CDR2 as SQIVND (reference sequence). The CDR3 reads CASSGLGNTEAFF. The DNA of the CDR3 is TGTGCCAGTAGTGGCCTTGGGAACACTGAAGCTTTCTTT.

This clone has more than one count but fewer than ten. The chain has TRBV28 and TRBJ2-7; 8 nucleotides align to TRBD1. Per germline, CDR1 MDHEN and CDR2 SYDVKM. This CDR3 region has 17 residues. The V gene end was trimmed by 3 bases and the J gene end by 0 bases; junction bases not matched to a gene: 10. The CDR3 region is CASSFQMGQVYSYEQYF. In DNA, the CDR3 is TGTGCCAGCAGTTTCCAGATGGGACAGGTATACTCCTACGAGCAGTACTTC. The variable domain in full, completed from reference TRBV28 and TRBJ2-7, reads DVKVTQSSRYLVKRTGEKVFLECVQDMDHENMFWYRQDPGLGLRLIYFSYDVKMKEKGDIPEGYSVSREKKERFSLILESASTNQTSMYLCASSFQMGQVYSYEQYFGPGTRLTVT.

The V call is TRBV4-2, the J call TRBJ2-7, with a possible D match to TRBD1 (5 bases). V lost 1 base, J lost 4 bases, and 11 bases lay in between. Germline-derived CDR1 and CDR2 are LGHNA and YNFKEQ. The CDR3 extends over 14 amino acids. The CDR3 DNA is TGTGCCAGCAGCCAAGGTATACAGGTGTACGAGCAGTACTTC. Its protein product is CASSQGIQVYEQYF.

The rearrangement joins TRBV18 to TRBJ2-1; D gene uncertain. V was shortened by 6 bases and J by 0 bases, with 15 bases between the two germline ends. This CDR3 contains 16 residues. Germline loops: CDR1 KGHSH, CDR2 LQKENI. In nucleotides, the CDR3 is TGTGCCAGCTCTCTCGGCCCGCCTAGCTCCTACAATGAGCAGTTCTTC. It is translated as CASSLGPPSSYNEQFF.

The chain is built from TRBV25-1 and TRBJ2-7, with 10 bases aligning to TRBD2. The ends lost 5 bases at V and 6 bases at J; junction bases unmatched: 7. Germline-derived CDR1 and CDR2 are MGHDK and SYGVNS. The CDR3 sequence is 14 residues long. In DNA form, the CDR3 reads TGTGCCAGCAGTCTAGCGGGAGTACAGGGCGAGCAGTACTTC. This gives the protein CASSLAGVQGEQYF.

This clone turned up a few times. The rearrangement joins TRBV25-1 to TRBJ1-2; D perhaps matches TRBD1 (5 bases). The V end was cut by 4 bases, the J end by 4 bases, with 13 bases between. CDR3 size: 14 residues. Germline values: CDR1 MGHDK, CDR2 SYGVNS. CDR3 bases: TGTGCCAGCAGTGGAAGAGAGGACATCTATGGCTACACCTTC. This sequence encodes CASSGREDIYGYTF.

This sequence joins TRBV19 and TRBJ2-5; the match to TRBD1 covers 9 bases. J lost 1 base, V lost 6 bases, and 3 bases had no gene match. CDR3 length: 14 amino acids. The germline gives CDR1 LNHDA, CDR2 SQIVND (reference sequence). CDR3 in DNA: TGTGCCAGTAGCACGACAGGGGGCCAAGAGACCCAGTACTTC. This sequence encodes CASSTTGGQETQYF.

This clone was recorded only once. The chain is built from TRBV7-9 and TRBJ1-2; 9 nucleotides agree with TRBD1. After removal of 6 bases from V and 5 bases from J, the junction contained 7 bases not matched to a gene. The CDR3 runs 14 residues. The germline V gene encodes CDR1 SEHNR and CDR2 FQNEAQ (reference sequence). The CDR3 DNA is TGTGCCAGCAGACCCGGGACAGGGTGGTATGGCTACACCTTC. It encodes CASRPGTGWYGYTF.